This T cell receptor (beta chain) was sequenced during a study of blood T cell repertoires in COVID-19. About the study: Sites across the United States, Italy and Spain contributed samples from acute and convalescent COVID-19. PBMCs, B-cell-depleted T cells, or T cells were the source of the cDNA or gDNA that made up the material.

Methods used by the authors: Cell counts per sample came from amplifying reference gene primers. Data came from immunoSEQ multiplex PCR; TCRdb stores just in-frame clones and leaves some out. For V, J and clone size, that table is used; D and trimming come from the DNA. The data contain a few hundred thousand clones, around 84% of them singletons. Germline lookup yields CDR1 SGHRS and CDR2 YFSETQ. The V gene end was trimmed by 6 bases and the J gene end by 6 bases; junction bases not matched to a gene: 14. The CDR3 length is 15 residues. Sequenced sample: peripheral blood. The TCR comes from a woman aged 18-30 years with acute or convalescent COVID-19. This chain joins TRBV5-1 and TRBJ1-1, with 7 bases fitting TRBD1. The CDR3 DNA sequence: TGCGCCAGCACCCCCGGAACAGGGGCTGTACCTGAAGCTTTCTTT. The encoded protein is CASTPGTGAVPEAFF.